These T cell receptor beta chains were read from a single sample in a study of OX40 agonist ivuxolimab in advanced cancers. Some clones are missing from TCRdb's copy, which holds only in-frame ones; the method was immunoSEQ multiplex PCR. The top ten hold 3.5% to 5% of the sample, which has about 79,000 clones, about 88% seen once. Sequencing used CD4+ or CD8+ T cells sorted from blood, obtained in a trial of the OX40 agonist ivuxolimab. Every receptor here comes from an adult with an advanced solid tumor such as melanoma, head and neck, liver or kidney cancer. CDR3s include the opening cysteine and the closing phenylalanine or tryptophan. The D gene is left open where the match is weak. Rows may omit the clone size; those that give it use once, few, many or a size class.

>NA|TRBJ1-5|TRBD1|TRBV19
CASRRTGGGGIQPQHF
TGTGCCAGCCGTCGGACAGGGGGAGGGGGGATTCAGCCCCAGCATTTT
>NA|TRBJ2-7|TRBD2|TRBV19
CASSQTSGSYEQYF
TGTGCCAGTAGCCAGACTAGCGGGAGCTACGAGCAGTACTTC
>NA|TRBJ1-2|NA|TRBV4-2
CASSQQGLTYGYTF
TGTGCCAGCAGCCAACAGGGACTAACCTATGGCTACACCTTC
>NA|TRBJ1-1|NA|TRBV21-1
CASTREGRDPEAFF
TGTGCCAGCACCCGGGAGGGGCGGGATCCTGAAGCTTTCTTT
>NA|TRBJ1-5|TRBD1|TRBV15
CATSRALGQGDQPQHF
TGTGCCACCAGCAGAGCTTTGGGACAGGGTGATCAGCCCCAGCATTTT
>NA|TRBJ1-5|TRBD1|TRBV6-1
CATQGASLRQPQHF
TGTGCCACCCAGGGGGCGAGTCTGAGACAGCCCCAGCATTTT
>NA|TRBJ2-1|TRBD2|TRBV5-1
CASSFTSGSDEQFF
TGCGCCAGCAGCTTTACTAGCGGGAGTGATGAGCAGTTCTTC
>NA|TRBJ2-1|NA|TRBV19
CASSIDPIRFFF
TGTGCCAGTAGTATCGACCCCATCAGGTTCTTCTTC
>NA|TRBJ2-3|NA|TRBV18
CASSPPEGADTQYF
TGTGCCAGCTCACCACCAGAGGGAGCAGATACGCAGTATTTT
>few|TRBJ1-2|TRBD1|TRBV6-5
CASSLGTGSNYGYTF
TGTGCCAGCAGCCTCGGGACAGGGAGTAACTATGGCTACACCTTC
>NA|TRBJ2-1|TRBD1|TRBV6-1
CASSVGQGIYNEQFF
TGTGCCAGCAGTGTGGGACAGGGCATCTACAATGAGCAGTTCTTC
>NA|TRBJ2-1|TRBD2|TRBV5-1
CASSPGGDNEQFF
TGCGCCAGCAGCCCGGGAGGGGACAATGAGCAGTTCTTC
>NA|TRBJ2-1|NA|TRBV7-3
CASSLYGPHNEQFF
TGTGCCAGCAGCTTATACGGGCCTCACAATGAGCAGTTCTTC
>NA|TRBJ1-4|NA|TRBV7-2
CASSSQGATNEKLFF
TGTGCCAGCAGCTCCCAGGGTGCAACTAATGAAAAACTGTTTTTT
>NA|TRBJ2-3|TRBD1|TRBV2
CASGDRRDTQYF
TGTGCCAGCGGGGACAGGAGGGATACGCAGTATTTT
>NA|TRBJ1-2|TRBD1|TRBV28
CASSRDRGRDNYGYTF
TGTGCCAGCAGTCGGGACAGGGGGCGGGATAACTATGGCTACACCTTC
>NA|TRBJ2-3|TRBD1|TRBV9
CASSAGTATDTQYF
TGTGCCAGCAGCGCCGGGACAGCTACAGATACGCAGTATTTT
>NA|TRBJ2-1|NA|TRBV5-6
CASSLYNEQFF
TGTGCCAGCAGCCTCTACAATGAGCAGTTCTTC
>NA|TRBJ1-1|TRBD1|TRBV6-1
CAKETGIGTEAFF
TGTGCCAAAGAGACAGGGATTGGCACTGAAGCTTTCTTT
>NA|TRBJ1-4|NA|TRBV11-2
CASSLSGGLLFF
TGTGCCAGCAGCTTATCCGGGGGGCTACTGTTTTTT
>NA|TRBJ2-1|TRBD1|TRBV5-1
CASSFGQGTTYNEQFF
TGCGCCAGCAGCTTCGGACAGGGCACTACCTACAATGAGCAGTTCTTC
>NA|TRBJ1-5|TRBD1|TRBV19
CASSTIPPWYGQVGSHNQPQHF
TGTGCCAGTAGTACCATACCCCCCTGGTATGGACAGGTGGGATCGCACAATCAGCCCCAGCATTTT
>NA|TRBJ1-5|TRBD1|TRBV29-1
CSVARTGGSQPQHF
TGCAGCGTTGCCAGGACAGGGGGCAGTCAGCCCCAGCATTTT
>once|TRBJ2-3|TRBD2|TRBV5-8
CASSFYGQVAGAPDTQYF
TGTGCCAGCAGCTTCTACGGCCAAGTAGCGGGGGCCCCAGATACGCAGTATTTT
>NA|TRBJ2-1|TRBD2|TRBV11-3
CASSLDGGLAYNEQFF
TGTGCCAGCAGCTTAGATGGGGGACTAGCCTACAATGAGCAGTTCTTC
>NA|TRBJ2-2|TRBD2|TRBV6-6
CASHDSRGSGGELFF
TGTGCCAGCCACGATTCGCGCGGGAGCGGCGGGGAGCTGTTTTTT
>NA|TRBJ2-2|NA|TRBV9
CASRGAHGELFF
TGTGCCAGCAGGGGAGCTCACGGGGAGCTGTTTTTT
>NA|TRBJ2-7|TRBD2|TRBV7-3
CASSGLAVIAYEQYF
TGTGCCAGCAGTGGGCTAGCGGTTATAGCCTACGAGCAGTACTTC
>NA|TRBJ2-7|TRBD2|TRBV10-3
CAISGTSDPYEQYF
TGTGCCATCAGTGGGACTAGCGATCCCTACGAGCAGTACTTC
>NA|TRBJ1-4|TRBD1|TRBV6-6
CASSQGTGPRKLFF
TGTGCCAGCAGCCAAGGGACAGGGCCAAGGAAACTGTTTTTT
>NA|TRBJ1-1|TRBD1|TRBV18
CASSLTGQTNTEAFF
TGTGCCAGCTCACTCACGGGACAGACGAACACTGAAGCTTTCTTT
>NA|TRBJ2-1|NA|TRBV5-1
CASSRDNGSGEQFF
TGCGCCAGCAGTAGGGACAATGGGTCGGGTGAGCAGTTCTTC
>NA|TRBJ2-1|TRBD2|TRBV7-3
CASSLTPGTSINEQFF
TGTGCCAGCAGCCTAACCCCCGGGACTAGCATCAATGAGCAGTTCTTC
>NA|TRBJ1-4|NA|TRBV6-1
CASGGQINEKLFF
TGTGCCAGCGGTGGGCAGATTAATGAAAAACTGTTTTTT
>NA|TRBJ1-1|TRBD1|TRBV19
CASSPQGARTEAFF
TGTGCCAGTAGTCCGCAGGGGGCGCGCACTGAAGCTTTCTTT
>once|TRBJ2-3|TRBD2|TRBV5-1
CASSYGTSGDIGTDTQYF
TGCGCCAGCAGTTACGGGACTAGCGGGGATATAGGCACAGATACGCAGTATTTT
>NA|TRBJ2-5|TRBD1|TRBV7-9
CASTSRAQDRGGETQYF
TGTGCCAGCACATCGCGGGCACAGGACAGGGGAGGGGAGACCCAGTACTTC
>NA|TRBJ1-3|TRBD1|TRBV5-1
CASSTGQGSGNTIYF
TGCGCCAGCAGCACGGGACAGGGCTCTGGAAACACCATATATTTT
>NA|TRBJ1-4|NA|TRBV7-9
CASSLATGRYNEKLFF
TGTGCCAGCAGCTTAGCGACAGGACGGTATAATGAAAAACTGTTTTTT
>NA|TRBJ2-1|NA|TRBV7-9
CASSSTNPLRSGNEQFF
TGTGCCAGCAGCTCAACCAACCCCCTCCGGTCGGGCAATGAGCAGTTCTTC